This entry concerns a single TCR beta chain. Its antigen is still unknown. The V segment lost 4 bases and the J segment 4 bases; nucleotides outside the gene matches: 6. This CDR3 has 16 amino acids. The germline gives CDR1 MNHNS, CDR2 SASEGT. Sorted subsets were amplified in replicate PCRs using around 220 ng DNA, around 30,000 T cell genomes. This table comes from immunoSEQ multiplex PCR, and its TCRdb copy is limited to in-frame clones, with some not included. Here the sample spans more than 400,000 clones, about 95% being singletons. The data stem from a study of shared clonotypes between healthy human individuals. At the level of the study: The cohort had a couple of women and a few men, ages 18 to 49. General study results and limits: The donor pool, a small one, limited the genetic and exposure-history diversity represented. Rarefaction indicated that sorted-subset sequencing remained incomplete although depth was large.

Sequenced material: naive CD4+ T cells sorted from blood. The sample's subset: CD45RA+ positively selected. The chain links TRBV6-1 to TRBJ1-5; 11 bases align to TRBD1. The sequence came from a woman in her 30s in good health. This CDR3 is CASSARDRGFNQPQHF. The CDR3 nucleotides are TGTGCCAGCAGTGCCCGGGACAGGGGGTTTAATCAGCCCCAGCATTTT.